The 11 T cell receptor beta chains reported below all come from one sample, sequenced in a study of OX40 agonist ivuxolimab in advanced cancers. Produced via immunoSEQ multiplex PCR; TCRdb's table is partial and in-frame only. The sample holds 65,000 to 95,000 clones, 92% seen once. The sequencing here drew on CD4+ or CD8+ T cells sorted from blood, taken in a trial of the OX40 agonist ivuxolimab. The receptors shown here come from an adult with an advanced solid tumor such as melanoma, head and neck, liver or kidney cancer.

In its sample, this clone was seen once. V gene TRBV7-2 combines with J gene TRBJ2-7; TRBD2 aligns across 13 bases. Germline trimming cut 3 bases from V and 4 bases from J; bases unmatched to any gene: 9. Germline lookup yields CDR1 SGHTA and CDR2 FQGNSA. This CDR3 spans 17 amino acids. CDR3: CASSFAGTSGISYEQYF. Here the CDR3 DNA reads TGTGCCAGCAGCTTCGCCGGGACTAGCGGGATTTCTTACGAGCAGTACTTC.

The genes are TRBV7-3 and TRBJ2-2, with 10 positions matching TRBD2. The germline gives CDR1 SGHTA, CDR2 FQGTGA. The J segment lost 6 bases and the V segment lost 2 bases, leaving 3 bases of the junction unmatched. The CDR3 spans 15 residues. CDR3 sequence: CASSLGLAGAGELFF. The CDR3 DNA follows: TGTGCCAGCAGCTTAGGGCTAGCGGGAGCCGGGGAGCTGTTTTTT. Filled out from reference TRBV7-3 and TRBJ2-2, the complete variable domain reads GAGVSQTPSNKVTEKGKYVELRCDPISGHTALYWYRQSLGQGPEFLIYFQGTGAADDSGLPNDRFFAVRPEGSVSTLKIQRTERGDSAVYLCASSLGLAGAGELFFGEGSRLTVL.

On this clone itself: Other DNA sequences in the sample encode the same CDR3. The J gene is TRBJ2-5, the V gene TRBV11-2, with 9 bases aligning to TRBD1. The CDR3 is 13 amino acids. Germline CDR1 reads SGHAT; CDR2 reads FQNNGV. Losses at the gene ends were 5 bases for V and 5 bases for J; bases not matched to a gene: 3. This CDR3 is CASSLDRGETQYF. Written as DNA, the CDR3 is TGTGCCAGCAGCCTCGACAGGGGGGAGACCCAGTACTTC.

This rearrangement joins TRBV7-9 to TRBJ2-1; 7 bases are a match to TRBD2. From germline, CDR1 is SEHNR and CDR2 FQNEAQ (reference sequence). The J segment lost 10 bases and the V segment lost 6 bases, leaving 24 bases of the junction unmatched. The CDR3 contains 18 residues. The CDR3 loop is CASRGTGLSSGKLNEQFF. The CDR3 nucleotides read TGTGCCAGCAGGGGGACGGGACTATCAAGCGGGAAACTAAACGAGCAGTTCTTC. The entire variable domain, with the rest obtained from reference TRBV7-9 and TRBJ2-1, is as follows: DTGVSQNPRHKITKRGQNVTFRCDPISEHNRLYWYRQTLGQGPEFLTYFQNEAQLEKSRLLSDRFSAERPKGSFSTLEIQRTEQGDSAMYLCASRGTGLSSGKLNEQFFGPGTRLTVL.

The chain carries TRBV7-3 and TRBJ2-1; 12 bases line up with TRBD2. Unmatched junction bases numbered 7, after V lost 0 bases and J lost 7 bases. Germline CDR1 and CDR2: SGHTA and FQGTGA. The CDR3 totals 17 residues. The CDR3 is CASSLTPSGRAENEQFF. The DNA for the CDR3 is TGTGCCAGCAGCTTAACCCCTAGCGGGAGGGCCGAAAATGAGCAGTTCTTC.

The chain employs TRBV6-5 and TRBJ2-1; 7 nucleotides align to TRBD1. Unmatched junction bases numbered 12, after V lost 6 bases and J lost 10 bases. In germline, CDR1 is MNHEY, CDR2 SVGAGI. The CDR3 is 14 amino acids. The CDR3 DNA reads as TGTGCCAGCAGCCGTGACAGGGCCTTCACCGAGCAGTTCTTC. It yields the protein CASSRDRAFTEQFF.

This rearrangement joins TRBV28 to TRBJ2-3, with D perhaps TRBD1 (5 bases). Per germline, CDR1 MDHEN and CDR2 SYDVKM. V lost 3 bases, J lost 6 bases, and 13 bases lay in between. The CDR3 has 14 residues. CDR3 coding DNA: TGTGCCAGCAGTTTGAGCAGGGTTATGGATACGCAGTATTTT. Protein product: CASSLSRVMDTQYF.

The gene calls are TRBV6-5 and TRBJ2-1; 10 nucleotides agree with TRBD2. There are 14 residues in the CDR3. V dropped 5 bases and J dropped 6; count of bases not matched to a gene: 4. Germline loops: CDR1 MNHEY, CDR2 SVGAGI. The CDR3 DNA reads TGTGCCAGCAGTCTAGCGGGAGAGCTCAATGAGCAGTTCTTC. Translating gives CASSLAGELNEQFF.

The genes are TRBV4-2 and TRBJ2-1; the D is unclear. From germline, CDR1 is LGHNA and CDR2 YNFKEQ. The ends were cut back, 2 bases at V and 1 base at J, with 12 bases in the middle. This CDR3 region has 16 residues. Here the CDR3 reads CASSQQGGYSYNEQFF. The CDR3 DNA follows: TGTGCCAGCAGCCAACAAGGCGGCTATTCCTACAATGAGCAGTTCTTC.

The chain uses TRBV9 and TRBJ2-7; 10 bases agree with TRBD1. The CDR3 runs to 15 residues. From germline, CDR1 is SGDLS and CDR2 YYNGEE. The V gene end was trimmed by 0 bases and the J gene end by 3 bases; junction bases not matched to a gene: 3. CDR3 amino acids: CASSVAGQGVYEQYF. In DNA, the CDR3 is TGTGCCAGCAGCGTAGCTGGACAGGGGGTCTACGAGCAGTACTTC.

This clone showed up just once. The chain combines TRBV7-3 with TRBJ2-2; 8 nucleotides line up with TRBD1. The CDR3 totals 15 residues. Trimming cost V 5 bases and J 4 bases; bases outside gene matches: 6. CDR1 SGHTA and CDR2 FQGTGA come from the germline V gene. CDR3 protein: CASSQAGGGTGELFF. CDR3 bases: TGTGCCAGCAGCCAAGCAGGGGGCGGCACCGGGGAGCTGTTTTTT.